This T cell receptor beta chain came from a study of T cells after yellow fever vaccination. Study overall: Preparing low-cell-number fractions relied on SMART-Seq v4 Ultra Low Input.

MiXCR, run by TCRdb on the 5' RACE reads, gives a single entry per CDR3 protein. The data hold a few hundred thousand distinct CDR3 sequences, with more than 3.5% observed a single time. V shed 5 bases, J shed 5 bases, and the junction held 12 bases outside the gene matches. The CDR3 is 16 amino acids. CDR1 and CDR2 (germline): MNHEY, SVGAGI. This clonotype was counted many times. This specimen consisted of PBMCs, obtained 15 days after the yellow fever booster vaccination. The receptor's source is a young man who received the YFV17D yellow fever vaccine. The gene calls are TRBV6-5 and TRBJ2-5; 9 nucleotides agree with TRBD2. This chain's CDR3 is CASSGYSGGIGETQYF. CDR3 sequence (DNA): TGTGCCAGCAGTGGGTATAGCGGGGGCATCGGTGAGACCCAGTACTTC.